One and the same sample provided the 4 T cell receptor beta chains below, sequenced in a study of siplizumab effects on memory and regulatory T cells. Profiling relied on immunoSEQ multiplex PCR, and the TCRdb table lists in-frame clones only, not all of them. The sample lists around 65,000 clones; less than 80% were seen once. Sequencing used memory CD4+ T cells sorted from blood. The receptors derive from a human donor in good health.

The chain combines TRBV19 with TRBJ1-1; TRBD1 might be the D (6 bases). V lost 5 bases and J lost 0, with 10 bases in between. The CDR3 is 14 amino acids. CDR1 LNHDA and CDR2 SQIVND come from the germline V gene (reference sequence). The CDR3 coding sequence is TGTGCCAGTAGTCTTTCAGGGGTGAACACTGAAGCTTTCTTT. This codes for CASSLSGVNTEAFF.

The genes are TRBV7-3 and TRBJ1-2; a possible D gene is TRBD1 (6 bases). The germline V gene has CDR1 SGHTA and CDR2 FQGTGA. The CDR3 runs to 14 residues. The germline V and J ends were trimmed by 7 bases and 3 bases, with 15 bases remaining between them. CDR3 protein: CASKGGRGDYGYTF. Written as DNA, the CDR3 is TGTGCCAGCAAGGGAGGAAGGGGGGACTATGGCTACACCTTC.

The chain combines TRBV7-2 with TRBJ2-1, with D unresolved. The V gene's germline CDR1 is SGHTA and CDR2 FQGNSA. Trimming took 4 bases from V and 10 from J, leaving 8 bases between them. CDR3 length: 11 amino acids. The CDR3 DNA reads TGTGCCAGCAGCTCTGCTTGGGAGCAGTTCTTC. Protein sequence: CASSSAWEQFF.

The CDR3 region is CASSAATGGKETQYF. CDR3 bases: TGTGCCAGCAGCGCAGCGACGGGGGGGAAAGAGACCCAGTACTTC. The chain uses TRBV9 and TRBJ2-5, with 8 bases fitting TRBD2. Germline values: CDR1 SGDLS, CDR2 YYNGEE. The CDR3 covers 15 residues. The V segment lost 3 bases and the J segment 3 bases; nucleotides outside the gene matches: 7.